Listed below are T cell receptor beta chains from one sample, sequenced in a study of blood T cell repertoires in COVID-19. Here immunoSEQ multiplex PCR was the method, and the copy in TCRdb shows in-frame clones only, minus some. The data contain some 150,000 clones, around 83% of them singletons. Sequencing used PBMCs or T cells enriched from blood (not recorded which). Every receptor here comes from a woman aged 45 to 65 who had been exposed to COVID-19. Both conserved end residues are part of each CDR3. A D gene is named only where the DNA matches it firmly. Expanded clones get a size class; other rows say once, few or many, or leave the size out.

length	size	D	V	J	CDR3	DNA
14	.	TRBD1	TRBV2	TRBJ1-6	CASSWDRTNSPLHF	TGTGCCAGCAGCTGGGACAGAACCAATTCACCCCTCCACTTT
15	.	TRBD2	TRBV7-9	TRBJ2-5	CASHKGTSGFETQYF	TGTGCCAGCCACAAGGGGACTAGCGGGTTTGAGACCCAGTACTTC
13	.	.	TRBV10-3	TRBJ2-7	CAISEDGAYEQYF	TGTGCCATCAGTGAGGACGGAGCCTACGAGCAGTACTTC
14	few	.	TRBV5-1	TRBJ2-3	CASSIRSTLDTQYF	TGCGCCAGCAGCATCCGGTCCACCCTAGATACGCAGTATTTT
19	.	.	TRBV27	TRBJ1-1	CASSLSVGGLGEMNTEAFF	TGTGCCAGCAGTTTATCGGTTGGAGGGTTGGGGGAGATGAACACTGAAGCTTTCTTT
15	few	.	TRBV6-4	TRBJ2-3	CASSLTTTSTDTQYF	TGTGCCAGCAGTTTGACTACTACTAGCACAGATACGCAGTATTTT
17	.	TRBD2	TRBV4-1	TRBJ2-1	CASSRRLAVNGYNEQFF	TGCGCCAGCAGCCGGAGACTAGCGGTCAACGGCTACAATGAGCAGTTCTTC
15	many	TRBD2	TRBV7-6	TRBJ2-2	CASSLGTSGTGELFF	TGTGCCAGCAGCTTAGGGACTAGCGGGACCGGGGAGCTGTTTTTT
12	.	TRBD1	TRBV29-1	TRBJ1-1	CSVGDRETEAFF	TGCAGCGTTGGGGACAGGGAGACTGAAGCTTTCTTT
11	once	TRBD1	TRBV27	TRBJ2-1	CASSGGTGFFF	TGTGCCAGCAGTGGCGGGACAGGTTTCTTCTTC
14	.	.	TRBV27	TRBJ1-5	CASSFDGGGQPQHF	TGTGCCAGCAGTTTTGATGGGGGCGGTCAGCCCCAGCATTTT
13	.	.	TRBV19	TRBJ2-1	CASKRSSYNEQFF	TGTGCCAGTAAGAGAAGCTCCTACAATGAGCAGTTCTTC
14	.	TRBD1	TRBV23-1	TRBJ1-2	CASQTESGGRGYTF	TGCGCCAGTCAGACCGAATCAGGGGGCAGGGGCTACACCTTC
15	.	.	TRBV5-1	TRBJ2-3	CASRLDGGTPDTQYF	TGCGCCAGCAGATTGGACGGGGGAACCCCAGATACGCAGTATTTT
14	few	.	TRBV25-1	TRBJ1-6	CASSAPGRNSPLHF	TGTGCCAGCAGTGCCCCAGGGCGGAATTCACCCCTCCACTTT
14	.	TRBD1	TRBV27	TRBJ1-1	CASRHRDRHTEAFF	TGTGCCAGCCGCCACCGGGACAGACACACTGAAGCTTTCTTT
13	.	TRBD1	TRBV4-3	TRBJ2-7	CASSQTGTAEQYF	TGCGCCAGCAGCCAAACCGGGACAGCCGAGCAGTACTTC
14	.	.	TRBV19	TRBJ1-4	CASTEGRLNEKLFF	TGTGCCAGTACGGAGGGGCGGCTCAATGAAAAACTGTTTTTT
17	.	.	TRBV27	TRBJ2-2	CASSLSIGLPNTGELFF	TGTGCCAGCAGTTTATCGATTGGACTGCCGAACACCGGGGAGCTGTTTTTT
14	.	.	TRBV18	TRBJ1-1	CASSPHSRVGEAFF	TGTGCCAGCTCACCACATAGCCGGGTTGGTGAAGCTTTCTTT
18	.	TRBD2	TRBV5-4	TRBJ2-2	CASSGALLAPTNTGELFF	TGTGCCAGCAGCGGAGCCTTACTAGCGCCAACGAACACCGGGGAGCTGTTTTTT
15	.	.	TRBV6-5	TRBJ1-6	CASSYTSSYNSPLHF	TGTGCCAGCAGTTATACCAGCTCCTATAATTCACCCCTCCACTTT
13	.	.	TRBV10-3	TRBJ1-2	CAISDGPNYGYTF	TGTGCCATCAGTGACGGTCCTAACTATGGCTACACCTTC
14	few	.	TRBV2	TRBJ2-1	CASSDPTGRGAQFF	TGTGCCAGCAGTGACCCCACAGGGAGGGGTGCGCAGTTCTTC
15	.	TRBD1	TRBV7-2	TRBJ2-1	CASSFGTGATNEQFF	TGTGCCAGCAGCTTCGGGACAGGGGCCACAAATGAGCAGTTCTTC
13	.	TRBD1	TRBV3-1/TRBV3-2	TRBJ1-1	CASSIHRGQEAFF	TGTGCCAGCAGCATCCACAGGGGTCAGGAAGCTTTCTTT